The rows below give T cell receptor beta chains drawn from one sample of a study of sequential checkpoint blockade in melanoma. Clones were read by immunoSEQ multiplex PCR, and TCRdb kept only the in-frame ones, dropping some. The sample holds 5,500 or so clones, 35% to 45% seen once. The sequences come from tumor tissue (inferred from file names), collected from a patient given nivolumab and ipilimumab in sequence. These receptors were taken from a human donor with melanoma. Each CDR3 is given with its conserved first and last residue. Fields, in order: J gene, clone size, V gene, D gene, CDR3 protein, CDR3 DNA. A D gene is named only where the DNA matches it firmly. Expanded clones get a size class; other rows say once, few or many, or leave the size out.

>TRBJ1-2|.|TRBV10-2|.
CASIGGFGGPNYGYTF
TGCGCCAGCATTGGCGGTTTCGGCGGACCGAACTATGGCTACACCTTC
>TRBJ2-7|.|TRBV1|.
CASSQPVWAQGAPYEQYF
.
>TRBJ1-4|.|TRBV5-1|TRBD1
CASSDPGQGVEKLFF
TGCGCCAGCAGCGATCCGGGACAGGGGGTAGAAAAACTGTTTTTT
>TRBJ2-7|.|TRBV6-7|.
CASRFSGTEQYF
TGTGCCAGCAGGTTTTCGGGGACGGAGCAGTACTTC
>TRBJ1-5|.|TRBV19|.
CASSIWGDDNQPQHF
TGTGCCAGTAGTATTTGGGGGGACGATAATCAGCCCCAGCATTTT
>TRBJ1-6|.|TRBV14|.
CASSQVGANSPLHF
TGTGCCAGCAGCCAAGTGGGGGCGAATTCACCCCTCCACTTT
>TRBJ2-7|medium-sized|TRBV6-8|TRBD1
CASSYGSRGLEQYF
TGTGCCAGCAGTTATGGTTCCAGGGGGCTCGAGCAGTACTTC
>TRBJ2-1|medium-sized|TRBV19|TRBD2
CASSTLAGGLYNEQFF
TGTGCCAGTAGTACCCTAGCGGGAGGCCTCTACAATGAGCAGTTCTTC
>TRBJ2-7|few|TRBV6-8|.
CAIRTQGEAEQYF
TGTGCCATCAGGACTCAGGGGGAGGCCGAGCAGTACTTC
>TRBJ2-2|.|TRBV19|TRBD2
CASSRLAGEATGELFF
TGTGCCAGTAGCAGACTAGCGGGAGAGGCCACCGGGGAGCTGTTTTTT
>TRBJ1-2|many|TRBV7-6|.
CASSLGISQNGYTF
TGTGCCAGCAGCTTGGGCATCTCCCAAAATGGCTACACCTTC
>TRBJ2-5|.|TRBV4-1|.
CASSQDFGMETQYF
TGCGCCAGCAGCCAAGATTTCGGGATGGAGACCCAGTACTTC
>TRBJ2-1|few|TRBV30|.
CASEPNNEQFF
TGTGCCTCAGAGCCCAACAATGAGCAGTTCTTC
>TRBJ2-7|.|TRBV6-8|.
CASRNNGPYEQYF
TGTGCCAGCAGAAACAACGGACCCTACGAGCAGTACTTC
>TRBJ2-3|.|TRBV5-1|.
CASSLGRFPDTQYF
TGCGCCAGCAGCTTGGGCCGTTTCCCAGATACGCAGTATTTT
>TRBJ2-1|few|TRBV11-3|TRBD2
CASSLGLASYNEQFF
TGTGCCAGCAGCCTTGGACTAGCGAGTTACAATGAGCAGTTCTTC
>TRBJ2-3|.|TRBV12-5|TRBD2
CASAPTKITREGAGDTQYF
TGTGCTAGTGCCCCCACTAAAATCACGCGGGAGGGGGCAGGGGATACGCAGTATTTT
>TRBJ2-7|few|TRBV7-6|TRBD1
CASSPGQGAREQYF
TGTGCCAGCAGCCCCGGACAGGGGGCGCGAGAGCAGTACTTC
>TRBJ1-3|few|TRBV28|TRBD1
CASSSTGTGSGNTIYF
TGTGCCAGCAGTTCCACCGGGACAGGCTCTGGAAACACCATATATTTT
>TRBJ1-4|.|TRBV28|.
CASSLYLGPLLF
TGTGCCAGCAGTTTATATCTCGGCCCTTTACTTTTT
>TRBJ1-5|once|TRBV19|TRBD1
CASSTSGGRNQPQHF
TGTGCCAGTAGTACATCAGGGGGTAGGAATCAGCCCCAGCATTTT
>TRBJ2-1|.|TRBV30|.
CAWSEKRNNEQFF
TGTGCCTGGAGTGAGAAGCGGAACAATGAGCAGTTCTTC
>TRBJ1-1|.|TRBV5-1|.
CASSGDYTGWTEAFF
TGCGCCAGCAGCGGAGACTACACAGGGTGGACTGAAGCTTTCTTT
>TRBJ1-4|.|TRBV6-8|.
CASRAGPGSNEKLFF
TGTGCCAGCAGAGCAGGGCCCGGATCCAATGAAAAACTGTTTTTT
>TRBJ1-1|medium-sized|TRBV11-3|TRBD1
CASSLGTGNTEAFF
TGTGCCAGCAGCTTAGGGACAGGGAACACTGAAGCTTTCTTT
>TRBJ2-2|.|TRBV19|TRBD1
CASSSGQVNTGELFF
TGTGCCAGCTCCTCGGGACAGGTCAACACCGGGGAGCTGTTTTTT
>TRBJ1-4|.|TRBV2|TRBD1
CASSERGQVEKLFF
TGTGCCAGCAGTGAAAGGGGACAGGTAGAAAAACTGTTTTTT
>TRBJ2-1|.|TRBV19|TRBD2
CASSIGWGTSGPRDEQFF
TGTGCCAGTAGTATAGGGTGGGGGACTAGCGGGCCTCGGGATGAGCAGTTCTTC
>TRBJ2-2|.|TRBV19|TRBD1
CASSLVPYRGASNTGELFF
TGTGCCAGTAGTTTAGTTCCGTACAGGGGGGCCAGTAACACCGGGGAGCTGTTTTTT
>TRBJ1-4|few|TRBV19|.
CASSISRTNEKLFF
TGTGCCAGTAGTATAAGCAGAACTAATGAAAAACTGTTTTTT
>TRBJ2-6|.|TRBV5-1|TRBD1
CASSLGDRGRPGANVLTF
TGCGCCAGCAGCTTGGGAGACAGGGGGCGACCTGGGGCCAACGTCCTGACTTTC
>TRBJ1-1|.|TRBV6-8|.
CASSDGMNTEAFF
TGTGCCAGCAGTGATGGGATGAACACTGAAGCTTTCTTT
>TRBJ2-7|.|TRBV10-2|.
CASTASPNEQYF
TGCGCCAGCACCGCCAGTCCAAACGAGCAGTACTTC
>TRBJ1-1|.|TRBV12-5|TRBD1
CASVLQGLNTEAFF
TGTGCTAGTGTCTTACAGGGGTTGAACACTGAAGCTTTCTTT
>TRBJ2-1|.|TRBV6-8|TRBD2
CASRKGLAGANEQFF
TGTGCCAGCAGGAAAGGACTAGCGGGAGCCAATGAGCAGTTCTTC
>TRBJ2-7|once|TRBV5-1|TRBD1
CASSLPTPRSFPVGTGSTYEQYF
TGCGCCAGCAGCTTACCCACACCCAGGTCGTTCCCGGTGGGGACAGGGAGCACCTACGAGCAGTACTTC